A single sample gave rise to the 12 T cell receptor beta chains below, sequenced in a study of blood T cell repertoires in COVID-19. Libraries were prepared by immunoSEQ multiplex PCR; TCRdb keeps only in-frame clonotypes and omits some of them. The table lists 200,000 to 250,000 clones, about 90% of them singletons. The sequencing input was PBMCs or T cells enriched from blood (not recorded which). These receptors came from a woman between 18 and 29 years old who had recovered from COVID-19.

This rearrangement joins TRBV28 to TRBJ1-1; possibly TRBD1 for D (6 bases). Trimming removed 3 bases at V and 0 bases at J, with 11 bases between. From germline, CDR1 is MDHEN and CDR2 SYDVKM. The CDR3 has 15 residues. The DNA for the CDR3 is TGTGCCAGCAGTTTTGGTAACAGGGTGAACACTGAAGCTTTCTTT. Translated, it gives CASSFGNRVNTEAFF. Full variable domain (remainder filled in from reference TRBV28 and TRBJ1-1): DVKVTQSSRYLVKRTGEKVFLECVQDMDHENMFWYRQDPGLGLRLIYFSYDVKMKEKGDIPEGYSVSREKKERFSLILESASTNQTSMYLCASSFGNRVNTEAFFGQGTRLTVV.

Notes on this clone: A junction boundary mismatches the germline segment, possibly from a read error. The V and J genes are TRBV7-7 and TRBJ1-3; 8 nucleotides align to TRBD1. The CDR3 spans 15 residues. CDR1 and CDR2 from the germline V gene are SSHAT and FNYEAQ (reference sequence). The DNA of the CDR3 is TGTGCTAGCAGCCCAGGGGGCAGTTCTGGAAACACCATATATTTT. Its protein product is CASSPGGSSGNTIYF.

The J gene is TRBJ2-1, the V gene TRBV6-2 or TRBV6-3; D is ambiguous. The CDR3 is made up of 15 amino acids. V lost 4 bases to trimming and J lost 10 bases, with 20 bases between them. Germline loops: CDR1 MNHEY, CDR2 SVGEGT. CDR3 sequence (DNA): TGTGCCAGCAGTTTGAGGTTTACCGCATCCTTAGAGCAGTTCTTC. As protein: CASSLRFTASLEQFF.

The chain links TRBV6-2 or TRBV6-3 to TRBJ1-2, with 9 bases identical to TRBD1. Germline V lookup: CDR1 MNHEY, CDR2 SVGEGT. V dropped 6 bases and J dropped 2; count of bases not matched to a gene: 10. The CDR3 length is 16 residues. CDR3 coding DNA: TGTGCCAGCAGCGCCGCACCGGGACAGGGAAACTATGGCTACACCTTC. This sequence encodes CASSAAPGQGNYGYTF.

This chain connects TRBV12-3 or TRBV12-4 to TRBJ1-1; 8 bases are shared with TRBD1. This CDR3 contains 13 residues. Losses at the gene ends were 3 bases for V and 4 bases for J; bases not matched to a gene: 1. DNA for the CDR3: TGTGCCAGCAGTTTGACAGGGGTCACTGAAGCTTTCTTT. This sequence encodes CASSLTGVTEAFF.

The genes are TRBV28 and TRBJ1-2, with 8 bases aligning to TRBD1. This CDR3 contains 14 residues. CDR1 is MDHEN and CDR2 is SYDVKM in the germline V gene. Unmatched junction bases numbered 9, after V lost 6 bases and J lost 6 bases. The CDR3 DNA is TGTGCCAGCAGGATGACAGGGGTTCTGAATGGCTACACCTTC. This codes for CASRMTGVLNGYTF.

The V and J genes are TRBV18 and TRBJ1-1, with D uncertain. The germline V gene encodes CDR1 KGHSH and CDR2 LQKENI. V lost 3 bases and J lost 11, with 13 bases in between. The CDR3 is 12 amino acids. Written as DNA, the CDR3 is TGTGCCAGCTCACCCCAGCAAGGGAGCGCTTTCTTT. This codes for CASSPQQGSAFF.

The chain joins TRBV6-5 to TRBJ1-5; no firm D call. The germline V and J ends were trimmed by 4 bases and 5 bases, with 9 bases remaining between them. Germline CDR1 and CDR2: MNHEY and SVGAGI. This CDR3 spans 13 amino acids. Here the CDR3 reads CASSSREDQPQHF. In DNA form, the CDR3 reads TGTGCCAGCAGTTCGCGGGAGGATCAGCCCCAGCATTTT.

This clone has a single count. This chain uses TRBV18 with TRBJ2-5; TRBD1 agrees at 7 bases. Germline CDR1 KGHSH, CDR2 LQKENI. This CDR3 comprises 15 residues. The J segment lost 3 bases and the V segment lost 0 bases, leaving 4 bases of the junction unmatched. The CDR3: CASSPPGQLKETQYF. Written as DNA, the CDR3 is TGTGCCAGCTCACCACCGGGACAGCTCAAAGAGACCCAGTACTTC.

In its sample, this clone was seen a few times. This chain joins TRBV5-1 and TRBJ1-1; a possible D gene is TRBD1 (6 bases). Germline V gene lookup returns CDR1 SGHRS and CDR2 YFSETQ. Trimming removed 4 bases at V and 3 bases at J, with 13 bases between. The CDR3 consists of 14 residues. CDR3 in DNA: TGCGCCAGCAGCGTAGGACAGTTCCACACTGAAGCTTTCTTT. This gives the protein CASSVGQFHTEAFF.

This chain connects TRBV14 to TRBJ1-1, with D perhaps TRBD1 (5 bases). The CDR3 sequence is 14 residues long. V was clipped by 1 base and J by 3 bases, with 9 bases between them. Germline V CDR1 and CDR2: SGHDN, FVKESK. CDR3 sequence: CASSQASGYTEAFF. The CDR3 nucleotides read TGTGCCAGCAGCCAAGCCTCAGGGTACACTGAAGCTTTCTTT. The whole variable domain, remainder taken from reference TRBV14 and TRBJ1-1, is EAGVTQFPSHSVIEKGQTVTLRCDPISGHDNLYWYRRVMGKEIKFLLHFVKESKQDESGMPNNRFLAERTGGTYSTLKVQPAELEDSGVYFCASSQASGYTEAFFGQGTRLTVV.

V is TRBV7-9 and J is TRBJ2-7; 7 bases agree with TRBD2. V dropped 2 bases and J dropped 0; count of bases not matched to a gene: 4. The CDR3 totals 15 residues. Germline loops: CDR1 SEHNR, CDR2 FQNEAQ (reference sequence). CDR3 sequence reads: CASSLPSGPSYEQYF. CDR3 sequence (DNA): TGTGCCAGCAGCTTACCTAGCGGTCCCTCCTACGAGCAGTACTTC.